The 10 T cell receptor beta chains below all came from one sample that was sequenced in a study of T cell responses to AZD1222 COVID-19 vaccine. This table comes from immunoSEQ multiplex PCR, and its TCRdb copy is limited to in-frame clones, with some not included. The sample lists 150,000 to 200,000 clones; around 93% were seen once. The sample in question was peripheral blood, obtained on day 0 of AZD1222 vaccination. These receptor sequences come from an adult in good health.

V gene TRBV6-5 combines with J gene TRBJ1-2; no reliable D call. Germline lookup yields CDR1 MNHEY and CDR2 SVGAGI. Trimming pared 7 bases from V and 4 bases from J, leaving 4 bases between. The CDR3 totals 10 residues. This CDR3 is CASITYGYTF. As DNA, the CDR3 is TGTGCCAGCATAACCTATGGCTACACCTTC.

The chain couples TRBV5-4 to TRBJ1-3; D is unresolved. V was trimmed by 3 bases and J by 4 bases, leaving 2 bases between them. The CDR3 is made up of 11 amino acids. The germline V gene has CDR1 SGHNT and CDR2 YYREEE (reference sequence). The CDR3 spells CASSWGNTIYF. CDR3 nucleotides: TGTGCCAGCAGCTGGGGAAACACCATATATTTT.

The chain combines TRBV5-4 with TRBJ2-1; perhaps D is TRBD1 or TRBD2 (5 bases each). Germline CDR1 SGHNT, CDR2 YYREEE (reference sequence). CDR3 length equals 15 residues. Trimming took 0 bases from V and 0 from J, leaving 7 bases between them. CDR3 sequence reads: CASSLAGPSYNEQFF. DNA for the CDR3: TGTGCCAGCAGCTTGGCGGGACCCTCCTACAATGAGCAGTTCTTC.

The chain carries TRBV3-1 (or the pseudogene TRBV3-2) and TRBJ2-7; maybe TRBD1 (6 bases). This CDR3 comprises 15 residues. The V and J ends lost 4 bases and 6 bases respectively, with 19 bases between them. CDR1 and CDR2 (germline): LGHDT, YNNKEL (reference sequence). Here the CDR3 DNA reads TGTGCCAGCAGCCCCCGGACAGCGGCCCTTTCCGAGCAGTACTTC. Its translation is CASSPRTAALSEQYF.

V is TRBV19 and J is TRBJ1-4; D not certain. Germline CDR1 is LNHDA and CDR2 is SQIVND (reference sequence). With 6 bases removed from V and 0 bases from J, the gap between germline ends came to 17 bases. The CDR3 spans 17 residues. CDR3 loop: CASSYWGSMTTNEKLFF. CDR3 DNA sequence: TGTGCCAGTAGCTACTGGGGTTCAATGACAACTAATGAAAAACTGTTTTTT.

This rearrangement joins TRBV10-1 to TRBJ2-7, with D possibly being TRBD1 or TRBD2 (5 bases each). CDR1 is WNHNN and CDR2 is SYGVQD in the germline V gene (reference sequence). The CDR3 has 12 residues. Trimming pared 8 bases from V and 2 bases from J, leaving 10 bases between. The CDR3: CASGDGAYEQYF. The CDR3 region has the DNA TGCGCCAGCGGGGACGGAGCCTACGAGCAGTACTTC.

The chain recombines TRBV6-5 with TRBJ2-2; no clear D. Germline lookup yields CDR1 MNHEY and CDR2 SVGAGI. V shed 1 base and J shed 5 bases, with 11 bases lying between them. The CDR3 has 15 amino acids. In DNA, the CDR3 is TGTGCCAGCAGTTACTTAGCTTCGGGTACCGGGGAGCTGTTTTTT. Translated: CASSYLASGTGELFF.

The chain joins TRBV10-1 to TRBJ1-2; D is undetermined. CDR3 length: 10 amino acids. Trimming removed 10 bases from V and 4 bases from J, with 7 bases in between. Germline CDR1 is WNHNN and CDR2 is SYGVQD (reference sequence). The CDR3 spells CATESYGYTF. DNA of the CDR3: TGCGCCACTGAAAGCTATGGCTACACCTTC.

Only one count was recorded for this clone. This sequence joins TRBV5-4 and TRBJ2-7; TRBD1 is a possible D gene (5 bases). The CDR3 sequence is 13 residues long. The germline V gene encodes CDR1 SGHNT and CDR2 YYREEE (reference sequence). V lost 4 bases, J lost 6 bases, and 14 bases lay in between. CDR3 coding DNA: TGTGCCAGCAGCACCAAAATAGGGGCCGAGCAGTACTTC. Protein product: CASSTKIGAEQYF.

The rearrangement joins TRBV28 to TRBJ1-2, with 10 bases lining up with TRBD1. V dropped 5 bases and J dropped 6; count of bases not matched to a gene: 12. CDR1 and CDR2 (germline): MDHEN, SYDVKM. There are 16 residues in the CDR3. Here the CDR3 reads CASSPLGQGGFDGYTF. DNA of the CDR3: TGTGCCAGCAGTCCTCTAGGACAGGGGGGGTTTGATGGCTACACCTTC.